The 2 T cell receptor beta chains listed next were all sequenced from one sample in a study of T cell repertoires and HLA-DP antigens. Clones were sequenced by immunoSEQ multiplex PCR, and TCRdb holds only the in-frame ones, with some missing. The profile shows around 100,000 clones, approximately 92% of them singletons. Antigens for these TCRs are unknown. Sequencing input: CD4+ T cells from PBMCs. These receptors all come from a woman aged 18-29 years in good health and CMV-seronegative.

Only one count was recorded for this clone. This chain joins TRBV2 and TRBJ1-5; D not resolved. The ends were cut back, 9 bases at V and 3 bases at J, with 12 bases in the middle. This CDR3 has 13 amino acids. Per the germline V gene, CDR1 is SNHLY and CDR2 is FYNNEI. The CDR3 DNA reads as TGTGCCAGTAGGGAACAGCCCAATCAGCCCCAGCATTTT. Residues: CASREQPNQPQHF.

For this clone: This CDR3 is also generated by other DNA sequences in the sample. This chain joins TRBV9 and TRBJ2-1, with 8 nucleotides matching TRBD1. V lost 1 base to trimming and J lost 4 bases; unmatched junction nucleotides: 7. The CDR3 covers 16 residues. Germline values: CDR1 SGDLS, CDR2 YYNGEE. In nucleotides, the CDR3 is TGTGCCAGCAGCGTATATGACAGGGGAGGATACAATGAGCAGTTCTTC. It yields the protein CASSVYDRGGYNEQFF.